A single sample is the source of the 28 T cell receptor beta chains below, sequenced in a study of blood T cell repertoires in COVID-19. Data came from immunoSEQ multiplex PCR; TCRdb stores just in-frame clones and leaves some out. This table has around 150,000 clones, about 87% appearing once. The sequenced sample consisted of peripheral blood. All receptors come from a man aged 55 to 70 with active or convalescent COVID-19.

The chain is built from TRBV3-1 (or the pseudogene TRBV3-2) and TRBJ2-5, with 7 bases identical to TRBD2. Germline CDR1 LGHDT, CDR2 YNNKEL (reference sequence). Germline trimming cut 1 base from V and 7 bases from J; bases unmatched to any gene: 15. The CDR3 extends over 17 amino acids. Here the CDR3 DNA reads TGTGCCAGCAGCCAAGTAGGGAGCGGGACTAACAAGGGGACCCAGTACTTC. This codes for CASSQVGSGTNKGTQYF.

The chain employs TRBV19 and TRBJ1-3, with TRBD1 matching over 8 bases. Germline V gene sequence: CDR1 LNHDA, CDR2 SQIVND (reference sequence). The CDR3 totals 17 residues. The ends lost 5 bases at V and 2 bases at J; junction bases unmatched: 11. As DNA, the CDR3 is TGTGCCAGTAGTCCAGGACTTTCAGGGGGCACTGGAAACACCATATATTTT. It encodes CASSPGLSGGTGNTIYF. Based on the CDR3 plus reference TRBV19 and TRBJ1-3, the full variable domain is DGGITQSPKYLFRKEGQNVTLSCEQNLNHDAMYWYRQDPGQGLRLIYYSQIVNDFQKGDIAEGYSVSREKKESFPLTVTSAQKNPTAFYLCASSPGLSGGTGNTIYFGEGSWLTVV.

The chain joins TRBV29-1 to TRBJ1-1; D is ambiguous. Germline V gives CDR1 SQVTM, CDR2 ANQGSEA. This CDR3 contains 13 residues. Trimming cost V 3 bases and J 6 bases, with 14 bases left between them. The CDR3 sequence is CSVEGRNTAEAFF. The CDR3 nucleotides are TGCAGCGTTGAGGGCCGAAACACGGCTGAAGCTTTCTTT.

The CDR3 DNA follows: TGTGCCAGCAGCGCGTCCGGGGGGAGCTCCTACAATGAGCAGTTCTTC. Amino acids: CASSASGGSSYNEQFF. The chain combines TRBV7-8 with TRBJ2-1, with 7 bases matching TRBD2. CDR1 is SGHVS, CDR2 FQNEAQ, per germline. J gave up 0 bases and V 5 bases, and 7 bases lay outside the gene matches. CDR3 length: 16 amino acids.

The V call is TRBV3-1 (or the pseudogene TRBV3-2), the J call TRBJ2-4; TRBD2 is a possible D gene (5 bases). The V end was cut by 5 bases, the J end by 0 bases, with 11 bases between. CDR1 is LGHDT, CDR2 YNNKEL, per germline (reference sequence). The CDR3 has 15 residues. CDR3 residues: CASSTDLLAKNIQYF. In nucleotides, the CDR3 is TGTGCCAGCAGCACGGACTTACTAGCCAAAAACATTCAGTACTTC.

The gene calls are TRBV18 and TRBJ2-1; 14 bases fit TRBD2. Trimming cost V 3 bases and J 7 bases; bases outside gene matches: 5. CDR3 size: 16 residues. Looked up from germline, CDR1 is KGHSH and CDR2 is LQKENI. CDR3 DNA: TGTGCCAGCTCACCGGGACTAGCGGGAGAGTCGAATGAGCAGTTCTTC. Amino acids: CASSPGLAGESNEQFF.

The chain joins TRBV28 to TRBJ2-7; 8 bases are shared with TRBD1. The trim removed 1 base at V and 3 bases at J, leaving 8 bases unmatched. Looked up from germline, CDR1 is MDHEN and CDR2 is SYDVKM. The CDR3 sequence is 16 residues long. CDR3 in amino acids: CASSLSAGQAGYEQYF. CDR3 sequence (DNA): TGTGCCAGCAGTTTATCGGCGGGACAGGCGGGCTACGAGCAGTACTTC.

The CDR3 DNA reads as TGTGCCAGCAGTGATGCGCGGACAGATACGCAGTATTTT. Encoded protein: CASSDARTDTQYF. The J gene is TRBJ2-3, the V gene TRBV6-4; D gene uncertain. V gave up 3 bases and J gave up 3 bases, with 7 bases separating them. The germline V gene encodes CDR1 MRHNA and CDR2 SNTAGT. The CDR3 has 13 amino acids.

The chain carries TRBV5-1 and TRBJ1-1; D possibly corresponds to TRBD1 (5 bases). Germline assignment: CDR1 SGHRS and CDR2 YFSETQ. V was clipped by 0 bases and J by 1 base, with 19 bases between them. The length of the CDR3 is 18 residues. The CDR3 spells CASSLAQDKGIQNTEAFF. DNA for the CDR3: TGCGCCAGCAGCTTGGCCCAGGACAAGGGGATTCAGAACACTGAAGCTTTCTTT.

The chain's CDR3 is CASSSGGASGIGETQYF. The CDR3 DNA reads TGCGCCAGCAGCTCGGGCGGGGCTAGCGGGATCGGGGAGACCCAGTACTTC. The chain has TRBV5-1 and TRBJ2-5; 9 bases line up with TRBD2. Germline V gene lookup returns CDR1 SGHRS and CDR2 YFSETQ. The CDR3 is 17 amino acids. Unmatched junction bases numbered 14, after V lost 3 bases and J lost 5 bases.

This rearrangement joins TRBV14 to TRBJ1-2; D not certain. The germline V gene encodes CDR1 SGHDN and CDR2 FVKESK. The CDR3 extends over 15 amino acids. The V gene lost 4 bases and the J gene lost 3 bases, with 15 bases spanning the gap. In nucleotides, the CDR3 is TGTGCCAGCAGCCCAGGAGGAAAGCTTCACTATGGCTACACCTTC. Amino acid sequence: CASSPGGKLHYGYTF. The full variable domain, in which reference TRBV14 and TRBJ1-2 provide the parts outside the CDR3, is EAGVTQFPSHSVIEKGQTVTLRCDPISGHDNLYWYRRVMGKEIKFLLHFVKESKQDESGMPNNRFLAERTGGTYSTLKVQPAELEDSGVYFCASSPGGKLHYGYTFGSGTRLTVV.

The chain links TRBV4-1 to TRBJ2-7; D gene unclear. This CDR3 has 15 residues. The V end lost 4 bases, the J end lost 6 bases, and 19 bases lay between the germline ends. CDR1 MGHRA and CDR2 YSYEKL come from the germline V gene. CDR3 nucleotides: TGCGCCAGCAGCCTTACAACTACCCGTCCGGGCGAGCAGTACTTC. It translates to CASSLTTTRPGEQYF.

The rearrangement uses TRBV10-2 and TRBJ2-6; TRBD1 might be the D (5 bases). The CDR3 totals 15 residues. Per germline, CDR1 WSHSY and CDR2 SAAADI. V shed 3 bases and J shed 2 bases, with 8 bases lying between them. The CDR3 nucleotides read TGCGCCAGCAGTGAAAAGACAGCTGGGGCCAACGTCCTGACTTTC. Translating it yields CASSEKTAGANVLTF.

The CDR3 loop is CASSYASGSYEQYF. CDR3 DNA sequence: TGTGCCAGCAGCTATGCTAGCGGGAGTTACGAGCAGTACTTC. This chain links TRBV7-2 with TRBJ2-7; 10 bases fit TRBD2. Germline V lookup: CDR1 SGHTA, CDR2 FQGNSA. V shed 4 bases, J shed 4 bases, and the junction held 4 bases outside the gene matches. The CDR3 has 14 amino acids.

The chain carries TRBV19 and TRBJ2-7; the match to TRBD1 covers 9 bases. The CDR3 has 14 residues. Unmatched junction bases numbered 4, after V lost 5 bases and J lost 2 bases. Germline values: CDR1 LNHDA, CDR2 SQIVND (reference sequence). CDR3 sequence: CASSPRQGAYEQYF. The CDR3 DNA follows: TGTGCCAGTAGTCCACGACAGGGGGCCTACGAGCAGTACTTC. Complete variable domain (other parts from reference TRBV19 and TRBJ2-7): DGGITQSPKYLFRKEGQNVTLSCEQNLNHDAMYWYRQDPGQGLRLIYYSQIVNDFQKGDIAEGYSVSREKKESFPLTVTSAQKNPTAFYLCASSPRQGAYEQYFGPGTRLTVT.

This chain uses TRBV5-1 with TRBJ1-1; 8 nucleotides match TRBD1. The CDR3 runs 13 residues. The ends lost 6 bases at V and 1 base at J; junction bases unmatched: 2. Germline loops: CDR1 SGHRS, CDR2 YFSETQ. CDR3 in amino acids: CASKGTGNTEAFF. The CDR3 coding sequence is TGCGCCAGCAAAGGGACAGGGAACACTGAAGCTTTCTTT. Combining the CDR3 with reference TRBV5-1 and TRBJ1-1 gives the whole variable domain KAGVTQTPRYLIKTRGQQVTLSCSPISGHRSVSWYQQTPGQGLQFLFEYFSETQRNKGNFPGRFSGRQFSNSRSEMNVSTLELGDSALYLCASKGTGNTEAFFGQGTRLTVV.

The gene calls are TRBV30 and TRBJ1-2; D gene unclear. The CDR3 is 13 amino acids. The germline CDR1 and CDR2 sequences are GTSNPN and SVGIG (reference sequence). Trimming shortened V by 0 bases and J by 4 bases, and 9 bases separated the two germline ends. Here the CDR3 DNA reads TGTGCCTGGAGTGTAGAGGGCCGCTATGGCTACACCTTC. Translation: CAWSVEGRYGYTF.

The chain links TRBV19 to TRBJ1-2, with 9 positions matching TRBD1. This CDR3 has 16 amino acids. CDR1 is LNHDA and CDR2 is SQIVND in the germline V gene (reference sequence). The ends lost 2 bases at V and 4 bases at J; junction bases unmatched: 8. CDR3 residues: CASSISLLDRGYGYTF. CDR3 DNA sequence: TGTGCCAGTAGTATATCACTTTTGGACAGGGGCTATGGCTACACCTTC.

J is TRBJ1-4 and V is TRBV6-6; TRBD1 matches at 7 bases. Germline V gene sequence: CDR1 MNHNY, CDR2 SVGAGI (reference sequence). V lost 2 bases and J lost 4; bases outside the gene matches: 1. The CDR3 contains 14 residues. Written as DNA, the CDR3 is TGTGCCAGCAGTTACGGGACAGATAATGAAAAACTGTTTTTT. This translates into CASSYGTDNEKLFF.

This clone was detected only a few times. This chain uses TRBV29-1 with TRBJ1-1, with a tentative D call TRBD1 (5 bases). The germline CDR1 and CDR2 sequences are SQVTM and ANQGSEA. The CDR3 is 11 residues long. V lost 4 bases to trimming and J lost 6 bases, with 9 bases between them. CDR3 DNA sequence: TGCAGCGTTGGCGGGGGTTCTGAAGCTTTCTTT. Protein: CSVGGGSEAFF. Full variable domain (outside the CDR3, taken from reference TRBV29-1 and TRBJ1-1): SAVISQKPSRDICQRGTSLTIQCQVDSQVTMMFWYRQQPGQSLTLIATANQGSEATYESGFVIDKFPISRPNLTFSTLTVSNMSPEDSSIYLCSVGGGSEAFFGQGTRLTVV.

The chain has TRBV5-5 and TRBJ2-1; D is ambiguous. From germline, CDR1 is SGHKS and CDR2 YYEKEE (reference sequence). This CDR3 contains 14 residues. V was trimmed by 0 bases and J by 6 bases, leaving 10 bases between them. This CDR3 reads CASSLETPSNEQFF. The CDR3 DNA sequence: TGTGCCAGCAGCTTGGAAACTCCTTCCAATGAGCAGTTCTTC.

The chain uses TRBV24-1 and TRBJ2-1, with TRBD2 matching 7 bases. This CDR3 is built from 15 residues. The junction had 6 bases not matched to a gene; V was cut back by 2 bases and J by 6 bases. Germline V CDR1 and CDR2: KGHDR, SFDVKD. DNA for the CDR3: TGTGCCACCAGTGATTCTACGGGCGGGGGCAATGAGCAGTTCTTC. This encodes CATSDSTGGGNEQFF.

This clone was recorded only once. The chain carries TRBV5-4 and TRBJ2-2; 8 nucleotides match TRBD1. This CDR3 is built from 14 residues. CDR1 is SGHNT and CDR2 is YYREEE in the germline V gene (reference sequence). V lost 1 base, J lost 5 bases, and 1 base stayed unmatched. The CDR3 protein is CASSLQGATGELFF. The DNA of the CDR3 is TGTGCCAGCAGCTTGCAGGGGGCAACCGGGGAGCTGTTTTTT.

The chain couples TRBV3-1 (or the pseudogene TRBV3-2) to TRBJ2-1, with 7 nucleotides matching TRBD2. Trimming cost V 3 bases and J 11 bases; bases outside gene matches: 28. The CDR3 extends over 20 amino acids. Germline loops: CDR1 LGHDT, CDR2 YNNKEL (reference sequence). CDR3 sequence: CASSHTKGASGFWASHKQFF. For the CDR3, the DNA is TGTGCCAGCAGCCACACAAAAGGAGCTAGCGGTTTTTGGGCATCACACAAGCAGTTCTTC.

This rearrangement joins TRBV19 to TRBJ1-5; no reliable D call. CDR1 is LNHDA, CDR2 SQIVND, per germline (reference sequence). This CDR3 spans 13 amino acids. Trimming pared 5 bases from V and 5 bases from J, leaving 10 bases between. The CDR3 region is CASSPLLDQPQHF. The DNA of the CDR3 is TGTGCCAGTAGTCCCCTACTAGATCAGCCCCAGCATTTT.

V usage is TRBV6-4 and J usage is TRBJ2-1, with 10 nucleotides matching TRBD1. The CDR3 runs 13 residues. J was trimmed by 12 bases and V by 4 bases; bases with no gene match: 6. Germline loops: CDR1 MRHNA, CDR2 SNTAGT. The CDR3 loop reads CASSGTGGLRQFF. The CDR3 DNA reads TGTGCCAGCAGTGGGACAGGGGGTCTTCGGCAGTTCTTC.

The V and J genes are TRBV27 and TRBJ2-3; TRBD1 might be the D (6 bases). Germline values: CDR1 MNHEY, CDR2 SMNVEV (reference sequence). The CDR3 covers 14 residues. The V and J ends lost 2 bases and 4 bases respectively, with 10 bases between them. CDR3: CASSLDRRADTQYF. The CDR3 region has the DNA TGTGCCAGCAGTTTAGACAGGCGGGCAGATACGCAGTATTTT.

J is TRBJ1-5 and V is TRBV7-2; D is unresolved. Trimming pared 1 base from V and 5 bases from J, leaving 9 bases between. The germline V gene encodes CDR1 SGHTA and CDR2 FQGNSA. The CDR3 is 14 residues long. For the CDR3, the DNA is TGTGCCAGCAGCTTAGGGCAGCGCCATCAGCCCCAGCATTTT. Its protein is CASSLGQRHQPQHF.